This TCR beta chain was identified in a study of T cell responses to AZD1222 COVID-19 vaccine. General observations from the study: Two doses of AZD1222 preceded a rise in Spike-specific TCR breadth and depth. Among spike-specific TCRs, nearly half reportedly target unmutated variant regions.

Concerning this clone itself: Its antigen is not identified.

Profiled with immunoSEQ multiplex PCR; TCRdb holds only in-frame clones, not every one. The table includes 95,000 to 100,000 clones, about 86% detected once. Germline CDR1 and CDR2: MDHEN and SYDVKM. V was pared by 6 bases and J by 3 bases, with 5 bases of the junction left unmatched. The CDR3 has 14 amino acids. The sequence was collected from an adult in good health. Sample: peripheral blood, taken on day 0 of AZD1222 vaccination. The chain uses TRBV28 and TRBJ1-5; 7 nucleotides agree with TRBD1. The CDR3: CASRLGGTNQPQHF. The CDR3 DNA sequence: TGTGCCAGCAGACTAGGGGGCACCAATCAGCCCCAGCATTTT.